This T cell receptor (beta chain) was recorded in a study of prognosis after radiotherapy for stage I lung cancer. Study-wide background: It was considered that all non-small cell lung cancer patients were medically inoperable.

Germline-derived CDR1 and CDR2 are SGHNT and YYREEE (reference sequence). This CDR3 spans 15 amino acids. Trimming took off 4 bases at V and 5 bases at J, with 15 bases between the two ends. CDR3 of TCR beta was amplified from genomic DNA via a two-round multiplex PCR. It was primers specific to each TRBV and TRBJ gene that first-round PCR used. From the multiplex PCR reads, TCRdb called clonotypes with MiXCR, one entry per CDR3 protein. The repertoire holds around 30,000 distinct CDR3 sequences, under 40% seen once, with around a sixth in the top ten. This clonotype was seen repeatedly, ten times or more.

The rearrangement links TRBV5-4 to TRBJ2-2; D is possibly TRBD1 (6 bases). Sequenced here: PBMCs, sampled before or after stereotactic body radiation therapy (not recorded which). The receptor was isolated from a donor over 45 with non-small cell lung cancer. The CDR3 sequence is CASSNKRTETGELFF. CDR3 bases: TGTGCCAGCAGCAATAAACGGACAGAGACCGGGGAGCTGTTTTTT.